The present TCR beta chain was sequenced within a study of T cells in Graves' hyperthyroidism and ophthalmopathy. CDR3 size: 14 residues. Germline V gene lookup returns CDR1 SQVTM and CDR2 ANQGSEA. At least 3 on the Clinical Activity Score was recorded for ophthalmopathy patients, who also had NOSPECS grade at least 4 and duration under 3 months. About this clonotype itself: Its antigen is not identified.

Overall study findings and caveats: Expanded thyroid clonotypes (above 0.001) were mostly also found in blood.

Amplified regions were TCR beta CDR3 sequences from RNA transcripts. An initial round of RT-PCR targeting the TCR CDR3 relied on the HTBI primer set. From the multiplex PCR reads, TCRdb called clonotypes with MiXCR, one entry per CDR3 protein. The sample includes almost 35,000 distinct CDR3 sequences, around 52% of them seen just once. This clonotype was obtained from a woman aged 40 to 50 with Graves' ophthalmopathy. Sequenced material: blood. V usage is TRBV29-1 and J usage is TRBJ1-5, with TRBD1 matching 9 bases. CDR3 sequence (DNA): TGCAGTGGCCGACAGGGGGTAGGCGATCAGCCCCAGCATTTT. Translation: CSGRQGVGDQPQHF. Full variable domain (rest looked up from reference TRBV29-1 and TRBJ1-5): SAVISQKPSRDICQRGTSLTIQCQVDSQVTMMFWYRQQPGQSLTLIATANQGSEATYESGFVIDKFPISRPNLTFSTLTVSNMSPEDSSIYLCSGRQGVGDQPQHFGDGTRLSIL.